Listed below are T cell receptor beta chains from one sample, sequenced in a study of cytomegalovirus exposure and HLA in healthy donors. Sequenced by immunoSEQ multiplex PCR; TCRdb stores in-frame clones only, minus some. The table records some 240,000 clones, 75% to 90% of them present only once. Input material: PBMCs. Receptors originate from a woman aged 30 to 39 in good health and CMV-seropositive. Each CDR3 is given with its conserved first and last residue. D genes are given only for firm matches. Clone size appears in some rows only: once, few, many, or a class for an expanded clone.

CDR3 length,clone size,V gene,J gene,D gene,CDR3 protein,CDR3 DNA
14,-,TRBV19,TRBJ2-7,-,CASSIMRGGYEQYF,TGTGCCAGTAGTATTATGAGGGGGGGCTACGAGCAGTACTTC
13,-,TRBV28,TRBJ1-1,-,CASSLWSTSEAFF,TGTGCCAGCAGTTTATGGTCCACTTCGGAGGCTTTCTTT
16,-,TRBV5-4,TRBJ1-2,-,CASSLDLRVMGVGYTF,TGTGCCAGCAGCTTGGACTTACGGGTGATGGGAGTAGGCTACACCTTC
15,once,TRBV28,TRBJ2-7,TRBD1,CASSSPGQGGYEQYF,TGTGCCAGCAGTTCTCCGGGACAGGGGGGCTACGAGCAGTACTTC
16,-,TRBV29-1,TRBJ1-2,-,CSAPNPDSPANYGYTF,TGCAGCGCCCCGAATCCTGACAGCCCCGCTAACTATGGCTACACCTTC
14,-,TRBV6-1,TRBJ1-2,-,CASSEGAANYGYTF,TGTGCCAGCAGTGAAGGGGCAGCTAACTATGGCTACACCTTC
15,-,TRBV6-6,TRBJ1-1,-,CASSYSFAGASEAFF,TGTGCCAGCAGTTACTCGTTCGCAGGGGCGTCTGAAGCTTTCTTT
16,once,TRBV12-5,TRBJ1-1,-,CASGLRRGNSGTEAFF,TGTGCTAGTGGTTTGCGGAGGGGCAACTCCGGCACTGAAGCTTTCTTT
16,-,TRBV7-3,TRBJ2-3,TRBD1,CASSSQGAIGTDTQYF,TGTGCCAGCAGTTCACAGGGGGCGATTGGCACAGATACGCAGTATTTT
14,-,TRBV6-1,TRBJ2-7,TRBD1,CASKRDRGGNEQYF,TGTGCCAGCAAAAGGGACAGGGGAGGGAACGAGCAGTACTTC
18,-,TRBV5-1,TRBJ2-3,TRBD2,CASSLAPVAGLSTDTQYF,TGCGCCAGCAGCTTGGCCCCAGTAGCGGGCCTTAGCACAGATACGCAGTATTTT